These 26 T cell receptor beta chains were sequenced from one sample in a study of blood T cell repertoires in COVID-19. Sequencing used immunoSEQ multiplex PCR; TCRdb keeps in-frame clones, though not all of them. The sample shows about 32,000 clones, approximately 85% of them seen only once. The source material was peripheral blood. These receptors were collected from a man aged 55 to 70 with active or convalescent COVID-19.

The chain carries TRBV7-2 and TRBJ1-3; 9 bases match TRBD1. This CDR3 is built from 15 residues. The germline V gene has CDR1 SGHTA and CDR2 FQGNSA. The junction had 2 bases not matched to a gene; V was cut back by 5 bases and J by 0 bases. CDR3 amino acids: CASSIQGASGNTIYF. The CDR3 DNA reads TGTGCCAGCAGCATACAGGGGGCCTCTGGAAACACCATATATTTT.

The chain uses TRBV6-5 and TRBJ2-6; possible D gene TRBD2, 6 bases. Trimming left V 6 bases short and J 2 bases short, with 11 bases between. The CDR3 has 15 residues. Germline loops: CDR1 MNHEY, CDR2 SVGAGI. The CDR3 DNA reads TGTGCCAGCAGCCCGGGGGAAGCTGGGGCCAACGTCCTGACTTTC. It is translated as CASSPGEAGANVLTF.

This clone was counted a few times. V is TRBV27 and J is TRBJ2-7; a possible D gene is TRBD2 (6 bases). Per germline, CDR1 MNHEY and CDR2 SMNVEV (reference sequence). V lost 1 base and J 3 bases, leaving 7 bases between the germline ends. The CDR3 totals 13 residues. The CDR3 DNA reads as TGTGCCAGCAGTTTATACGGGGGCTACGAGCAGTACGTC. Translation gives CASSLYGGYEQYV.

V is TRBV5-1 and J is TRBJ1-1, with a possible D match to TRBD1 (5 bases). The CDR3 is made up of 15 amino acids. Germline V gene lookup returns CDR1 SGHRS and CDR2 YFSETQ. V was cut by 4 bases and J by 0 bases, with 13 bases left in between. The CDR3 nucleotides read TGCGCCAGCAGCCGATTAGGGGCGGTGAACACTGAAGCTTTCTTT. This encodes CASSRLGAVNTEAFF.

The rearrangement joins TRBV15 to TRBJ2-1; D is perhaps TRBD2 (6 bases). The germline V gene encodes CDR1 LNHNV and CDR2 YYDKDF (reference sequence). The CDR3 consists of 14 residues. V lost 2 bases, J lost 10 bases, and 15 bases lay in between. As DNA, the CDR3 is TGTGCCACCAGCAGACCCGGACCCCTAGCGGAGCAGTTCTTC. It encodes CATSRPGPLAEQFF. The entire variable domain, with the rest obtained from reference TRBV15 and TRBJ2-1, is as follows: DAMVIQNPRYQVTQFGKPVTLSCSQTLNHNVMYWYQQKSSQAPKLLFHYYDKDFNNEADTPDNFQSRRPNTSFCFLDIRSPGLGDTAMYLCATSRPGPLAEQFFGPGTRLTVL.

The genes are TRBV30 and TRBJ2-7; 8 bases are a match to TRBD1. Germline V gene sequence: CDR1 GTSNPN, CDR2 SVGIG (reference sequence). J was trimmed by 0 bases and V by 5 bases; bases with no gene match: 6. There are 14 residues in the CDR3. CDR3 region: CAWAQGESSYEQYV. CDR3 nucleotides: TGTGCCTGGGCACAGGGGGAGAGCTCCTACGAGCAGTACGTC.

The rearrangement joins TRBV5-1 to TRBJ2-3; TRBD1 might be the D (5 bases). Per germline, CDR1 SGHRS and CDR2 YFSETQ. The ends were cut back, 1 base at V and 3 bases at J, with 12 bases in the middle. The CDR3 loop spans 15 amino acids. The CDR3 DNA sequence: TGCGCCAGCAGCTTGCAGGCAGGGTCGACAGATACGCAGTATTTT. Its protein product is CASSLQAGSTDTQYF. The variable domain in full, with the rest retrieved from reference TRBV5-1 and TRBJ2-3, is KAGVTQTPRYLIKTRGQQVTLSCSPISGHRSVSWYQQTPGQGLQFLFEYFSETQRNKGNFPGRFSGRQFSNSRSEMNVSTLELGDSALYLCASSLQAGSTDTQYFGPGTRLTVL.

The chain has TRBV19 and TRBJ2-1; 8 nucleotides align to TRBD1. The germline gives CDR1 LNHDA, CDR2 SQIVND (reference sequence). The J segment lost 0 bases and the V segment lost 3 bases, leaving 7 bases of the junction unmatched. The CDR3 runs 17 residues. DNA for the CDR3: TGTGCCAGTAGTATGGGTGGGACAGGCAGCTCCTACAATGAGCAGTTCTTC. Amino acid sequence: CASSMGGTGSSYNEQFF.

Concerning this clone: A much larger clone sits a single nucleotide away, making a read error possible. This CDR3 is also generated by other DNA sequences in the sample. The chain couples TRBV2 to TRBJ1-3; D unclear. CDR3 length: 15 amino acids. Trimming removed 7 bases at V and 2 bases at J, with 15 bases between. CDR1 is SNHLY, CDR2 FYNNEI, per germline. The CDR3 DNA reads TGTGCCAGCATGCGAGAGGGTTTCGCTGGAAACACCATATATTTT. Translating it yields CASMREGFAGNTIYF.

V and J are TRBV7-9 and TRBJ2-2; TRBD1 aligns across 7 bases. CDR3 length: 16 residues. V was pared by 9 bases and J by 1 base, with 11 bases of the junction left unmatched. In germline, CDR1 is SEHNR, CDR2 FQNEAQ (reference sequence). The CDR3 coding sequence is TGTGCCAGTTCCATACAGGGGCCGCGGAACACCGGGGAGCTGTTTTTT. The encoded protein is CASSIQGPRNTGELFF.

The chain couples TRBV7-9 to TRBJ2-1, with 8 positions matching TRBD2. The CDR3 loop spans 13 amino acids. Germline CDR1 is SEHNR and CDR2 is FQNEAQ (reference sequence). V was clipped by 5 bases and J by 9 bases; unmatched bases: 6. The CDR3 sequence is CASSRSGSGEQFF. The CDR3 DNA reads TGTGCCAGCAGCCGCAGCGGGAGTGGTGAGCAGTTCTTC.

CDR3 region: CASSLRQGKNSPLHF. The CDR3 coding sequence is TGTGCCAGCAGTTTGCGCCAGGGGAAGAATTCACCCCTCCACTTT. The rearrangement joins TRBV28 to TRBJ1-6; a weak D match, TRBD1 (6 bases). Trimming removed 3 bases at V and 7 bases at J, with 13 bases between. The CDR3 spans 15 residues. Per the germline V gene, CDR1 is MDHEN and CDR2 is SYDVKM.

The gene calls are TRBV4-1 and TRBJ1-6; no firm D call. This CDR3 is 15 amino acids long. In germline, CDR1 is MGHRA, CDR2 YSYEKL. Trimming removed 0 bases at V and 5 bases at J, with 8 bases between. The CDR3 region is CASSQDRRDNSPLHF. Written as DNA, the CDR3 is TGCGCCAGCAGCCAAGATCGGAGGGATAATTCACCCCTCCACTTT.

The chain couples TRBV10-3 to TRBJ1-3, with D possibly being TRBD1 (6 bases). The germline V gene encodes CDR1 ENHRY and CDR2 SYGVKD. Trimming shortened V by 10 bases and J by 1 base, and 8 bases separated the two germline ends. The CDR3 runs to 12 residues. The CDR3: CATQGSGNTIYF. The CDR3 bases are TGTGCCACACAGGGATCTGGAAACACCATATATTTT.

In DNA, the CDR3 is TGTGCCAGCAGCTTAGCTGCGGGGCTTAACAATGAGCAGTTCTTC. Translation gives CASSLAAGLNNEQFF. This chain connects TRBV11-3 to TRBJ2-1; maybe TRBD2 (6 bases). The CDR3 loop spans 15 amino acids. Trimming left V 1 base short and J 5 bases short, with 12 bases between. From germline, CDR1 is SGHNT and CDR2 YENEEA.

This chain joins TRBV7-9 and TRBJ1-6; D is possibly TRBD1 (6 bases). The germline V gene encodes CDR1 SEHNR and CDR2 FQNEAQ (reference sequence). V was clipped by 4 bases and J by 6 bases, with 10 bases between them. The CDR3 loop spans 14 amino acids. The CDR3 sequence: CASSSVRGNSPLHF. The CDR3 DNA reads TGTGCCAGCAGCTCGGTCAGGGGTAATTCACCCCTCCACTTT.

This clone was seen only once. This CDR3 reads CASSYLAGGPNEQFF. Written as DNA, the CDR3 is TGTGCCAGCAGTTACTTGGCGGGGGGGCCGAATGAGCAGTTCTTC. This rearrangement joins TRBV6-5 to TRBJ2-1; 9 positions match TRBD2. The germline CDR1 and CDR2 sequences are MNHEY and SVGAGI. The CDR3 runs 15 residues. V trimming: 1 base; J trimming: 7 bases; junction bases outside the gene matches: 5.

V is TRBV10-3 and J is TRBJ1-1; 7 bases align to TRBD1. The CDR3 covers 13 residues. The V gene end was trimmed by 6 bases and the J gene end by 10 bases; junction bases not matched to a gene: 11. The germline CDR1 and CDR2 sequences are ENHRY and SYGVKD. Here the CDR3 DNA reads TGTGCCATCAGGGACAGGTGGGACCGGGGAGCTTTCTTT. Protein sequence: CAIRDRWDRGAFF.

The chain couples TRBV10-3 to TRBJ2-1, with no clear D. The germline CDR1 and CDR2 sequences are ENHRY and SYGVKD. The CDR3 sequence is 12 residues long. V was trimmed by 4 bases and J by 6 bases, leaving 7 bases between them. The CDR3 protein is CAISVNTNEQFF. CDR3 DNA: TGTGCCATCAGTGTCAACACCAATGAGCAGTTCTTC.

CDR3 amino acids: CASSQGAGGNQPQHF. The CDR3 DNA sequence: TGTGCCAGCAGCCAAGGAGCAGGGGGCAATCAGCCCCAGCATTTT. This chain uses TRBV3-1 (or the pseudogene TRBV3-2) with TRBJ1-5; tentatively, D is TRBD1 (6 bases). V dropped 1 base and J dropped 2 bases, with 9 bases sitting between them. Germline assignment: CDR1 LGHDT and CDR2 YNNKEL (reference sequence). CDR3 length equals 15 residues.

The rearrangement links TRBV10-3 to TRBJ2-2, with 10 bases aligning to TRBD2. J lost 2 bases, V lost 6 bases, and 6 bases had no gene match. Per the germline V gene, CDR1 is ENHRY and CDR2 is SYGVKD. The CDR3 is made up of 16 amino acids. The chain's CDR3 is CAIRPSSGGNTGELFF. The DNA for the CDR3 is TGTGCCATCAGGCCCTCTAGCGGGGGAAACACCGGGGAGCTGTTTTTT.

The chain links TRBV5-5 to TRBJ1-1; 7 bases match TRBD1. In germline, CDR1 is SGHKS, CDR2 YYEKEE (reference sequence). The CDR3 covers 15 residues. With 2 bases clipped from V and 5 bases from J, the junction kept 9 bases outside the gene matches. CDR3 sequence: CASSFEGRGWTEAFF. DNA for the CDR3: TGTGCCAGCAGCTTCGAGGGCAGGGGGTGGACTGAAGCTTTCTTT.

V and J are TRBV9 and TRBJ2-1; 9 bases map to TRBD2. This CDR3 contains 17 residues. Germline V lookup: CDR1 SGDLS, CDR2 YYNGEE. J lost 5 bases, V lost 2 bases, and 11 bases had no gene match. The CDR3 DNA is TGTGCCAGCAGCGTGTCCCCGGGACTAGCTAAGGACAATGAGCAGTTCTTC. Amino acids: CASSVSPGLAKDNEQFF.

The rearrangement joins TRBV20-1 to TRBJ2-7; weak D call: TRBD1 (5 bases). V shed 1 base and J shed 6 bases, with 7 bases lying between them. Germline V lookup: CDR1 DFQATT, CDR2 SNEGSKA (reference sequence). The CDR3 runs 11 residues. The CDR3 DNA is TGCAGTGCTAGAGCAGGGTTCGAGCAGTACGTC. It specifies CSARAGFEQYV.

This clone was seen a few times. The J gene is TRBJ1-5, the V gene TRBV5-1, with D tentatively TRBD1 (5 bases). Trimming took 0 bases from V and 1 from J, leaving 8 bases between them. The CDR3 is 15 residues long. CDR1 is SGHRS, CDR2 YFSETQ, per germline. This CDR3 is CASSLVPGSNQPQHF. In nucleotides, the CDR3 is TGCGCCAGCAGCTTGGTTCCAGGGAGCAATCAGCCCCAGCATTTT. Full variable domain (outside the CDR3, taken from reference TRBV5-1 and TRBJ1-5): KAGVTQTPRYLIKTRGQQVTLSCSPISGHRSVSWYQQTPGQGLQFLFEYFSETQRNKGNFPGRFSGRQFSNSRSEMNVSTLELGDSALYLCASSLVPGSNQPQHFGDGTRLSIL.

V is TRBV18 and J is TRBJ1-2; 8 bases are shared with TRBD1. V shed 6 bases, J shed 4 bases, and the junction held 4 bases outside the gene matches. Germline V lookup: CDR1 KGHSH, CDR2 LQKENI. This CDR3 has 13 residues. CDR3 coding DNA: TGTGCCAGCTCCGGGGGACAGGTCTATGGCTACACCTTC. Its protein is CASSGGQVYGYTF.